At least ten counts were recorded for the clone carrying this T cell receptor beta chain. Antigen specificity is unknown. Trimming at V came to 6 bases and at J to 7 bases, leaving 11 bases not matched to a gene. The CDR3 is 13 amino acids. The germline V gene has CDR1 SQVTM and CDR2 ANQGSEA. The entry originates in a study of Graves' ophthalmopathy and Graves' hyperthyroidism. Beta-chain TCR CDR3 regions were amplified from RNA transcripts. Second-round multiplex PCR came after first-round RT-PCR with HTBI primers. TCRdb redid the calling of the multiplex PCR reads with MiXCR, one entry per CDR3 protein. The repertoire holds 650,000 to 900,000 distinct CDR3 sequences, approximately 40% seen once, with about 40% in the top ten. Findings and caveats of the study: Also, most clonotypes expanded in the thyroid above 0.001 frequency appeared in blood. Its predictions of ophthalmopathy progression gave the model almost 71% sensitivity and 72.22% specificity. Between ophthalmopathy and stable hyperthyroidism, a 13-signature model drew a separation with roughly 88% sensitivity and 81.08% specificity.

Each diagnosis was determined on the basis of clinical symptoms, serum thyroxine, TRAb, thyroid ultrasound and orbital computed tomography. The specimen was peripheral blood. The TCR sequence derives from an adult man with Graves' ophthalmopathy. The chain links TRBV29-1 to TRBJ2-7; TRBD2 agrees at 8 bases. CDR3 loop: CSVQSGGSGEQYF. The CDR3 bases are TGCAGCGTCCAGTCGGGGGGGAGTGGGGAGCAGTACTTC.